These 26 T cell receptor beta chains were all obtained from the same sample, sequenced in a study of T cell repertoires in cytomegalovirus infection. TCRdb re-analysed the reads in MiXCR, keeping a single row per CDR3 protein. The sample contains some 300,000 distinct CDR3 sequences, about 9.2% of which appear only once. Sequencing input: PBMCs. The receptors shown here come from a human donor in good health (CMV status not recorded). Some clones in this sample may be carry-over from other donors' samples.

J is TRBJ2-1 and V is TRBV19; the match to TRBD2 covers 7 bases. The germline CDR1 and CDR2 sequences are LNHDA and SQIVND (reference sequence). After removal of 3 bases from V and 0 bases from J, the junction contained 2 bases not matched to a gene. The CDR3 runs to 15 residues. The CDR3 spells CASSMSGVSYNEQFF. CDR3 coding DNA: TGTGCCAGTAGTATGAGCGGGGTCTCCTACAATGAGCAGTTCTTC. Variable domain in full (rest from reference TRBV19 and TRBJ2-1): DGGITQSPKYLFRKEGQNVTLSCEQNLNHDAMYWYRQDPGQGLRLIYYSQIVNDFQKGDIAEGYSVSREKKESFPLTVTSAQKNPTAFYLCASSMSGVSYNEQFFGPGTRLTVL.

At least ten counts were recorded for this clonotype. The CDR3 nucleotides read TGTGCCAGTAGTATAGGAGGCAGTAGCTCCTACAATGAGCAGTTCTTC. Encoded protein: CASSIGGSSSYNEQFF. This chain connects TRBV19 to TRBJ2-1; D gene ambiguous. Per germline, CDR1 LNHDA and CDR2 SQIVND (reference sequence). The CDR3 extends over 16 amino acids. V lost 1 base to trimming and J lost 0 bases, with 10 bases between them. Full variable domain (rest looked up from reference TRBV19 and TRBJ2-1): DGGITQSPKYLFRKEGQNVTLSCEQNLNHDAMYWYRQDPGQGLRLIYYSQIVNDFQKGDIAEGYSVSREKKESFPLTVTSAQKNPTAFYLCASSIGGSSSYNEQFFGPGTRLTVL.

This chain links TRBV27 with TRBJ2-2; 9 bases are a match to TRBD1. Losses at the gene ends were 7 bases for V and 5 bases for J; bases not matched to a gene: 11. Germline CDR1 reads MNHEY; CDR2 reads SMNVEV (reference sequence). The CDR3 has 16 amino acids. This CDR3 is CASKIQQGALTGELFF. The CDR3 region has the DNA TGTGCCAGCAAGATACAACAGGGGGCTTTAACCGGGGAGCTGTTTTTT.

This clonotype was seen many times. The chain carries TRBV28 and TRBJ1-2, with TRBD1 matching 10 bases. Germline loops: CDR1 MDHEN, CDR2 SYDVKM. The V gene end was trimmed by 4 bases and the J gene end by 0 bases; junction bases not matched to a gene: 11. This CDR3 has 18 residues. The CDR3 loop is CASSSSAPGTGANYGYTF. Written as DNA, the CDR3 is TGTGCCAGCAGTTCCTCAGCCCCCGGGACAGGGGCTAACTATGGCTACACCTTC.

A note on this clonotype: Possible read error: a much larger clone is one base away. This chain uses TRBV20-1 with TRBJ1-1, with D maybe TRBD1 (5 bases). The CDR3 loop spans 13 amino acids. The germline V gene encodes CDR1 DFQATT and CDR2 SNEGSKA (reference sequence). CDR3 protein: CSTSGQGNTEAFF. The DNA of the CDR3 is TGCAGTACTAGTGGGCAGGGGAACACTGAAGCTTTCTTT.

Many counts were recorded for this clonotype. The gene calls are TRBV19 and TRBJ1-1; D remains ambiguous. The CDR3 covers 14 residues. Germline V gene sequence: CDR1 LNHDA, CDR2 SQIVND (reference sequence). Trimming stripped 3 bases from V and 1 base from J, with 9 bases between. The CDR3 region has the DNA TGTGCCAGTAGTATTTTCGGAACGAACACTGAAGCTTTCTTT. It yields the protein CASSIFGTNTEAFF.

The J gene is TRBJ2-1, the V gene TRBV15; no firm D call. Germline CDR1 is LNHNV and CDR2 is YYDKDF (reference sequence). The CDR3 is 13 residues long. V was clipped by 0 bases and J by 8 bases, with 8 bases between them. In DNA form, the CDR3 reads TGTGCCACCAGCAGAGATTCACGCCATGAGCAGTTCTTC. It encodes CATSRDSRHEQFF.

The chain couples TRBV18 to TRBJ2-3, with D perhaps TRBD2 (6 bases). This CDR3 is built from 20 residues. V lost 0 bases, J lost 0 bases, and 22 bases lay in between. CDR1 KGHSH and CDR2 LQKENI come from the germline V gene. Here the CDR3 reads CASSPPGGRVSTPSTDTQYF. The CDR3 nucleotides read TGTGCCAGCTCACCACCGGGAGGACGAGTCTCAACCCCCAGCACAGATACGCAGTATTTT. Complete variable domain (other parts from reference TRBV18 and TRBJ2-3): NAGVMQNPRHLVRRRGQEARLRCSPMKGHSHVYWYRQLPEEGLKFMVYLQKENIIDESGMPKERFSAEFPKEGPSILRIQQVVRGDSAAYFCASSPPGGRVSTPSTDTQYFGPGTRLTVL.

The chain has TRBV20-1 and TRBJ2-5, with D unresolved. Germline V gene sequence: CDR1 DFQATT, CDR2 SNEGSKA (reference sequence). V lost 3 bases and J 2 bases, leaving 13 bases between the germline ends. The CDR3 totals 14 residues. The CDR3 spells CSASWKTPQETQYF. CDR3 in DNA: TGCAGTGCTAGTTGGAAGACGCCTCAAGAGACCCAGTACTTC.

The chain couples TRBV19 to TRBJ1-5; the D gene is possibly TRBD1 (6 bases). The CDR3 loop spans 16 amino acids. CDR1 is LNHDA, CDR2 SQIVND, per germline (reference sequence). V dropped 5 bases and J dropped 2 bases, with 16 bases sitting between them. This CDR3 reads CASSSLRGGGNQPQHF. In DNA, the CDR3 is TGTGCCAGTAGTTCCCTTAGAGGGGGAGGCAATCAGCCCCAGCATTTT.

This clonotype has ten or more counts. The chain uses TRBV6-1 and TRBJ1-2; maybe TRBD1 (5 bases). Deletions cut 6 bases from V and 10 bases from J, with 27 bases between. Per germline, CDR1 MNHNS and CDR2 SASEGT. The CDR3 extends over 16 amino acids. The DNA of the CDR3 is TGTGCCAGCAGGGGTGGGCAGGGTAGACGGCCCGGTCCCTACACCTTC. Protein sequence: CASRGGQGRRPGPYTF.

The V gene is TRBV28, the J gene TRBJ2-3; the D gene is possibly TRBD1 (8 bases). V lost 10 bases and J lost 1, with 18 bases in between. CDR1 and CDR2 from the germline V gene are MDHEN and SYDVKM. The CDR3 contains 15 residues. CDR3 in amino acids: CATRGGGQGTDTQYF. The CDR3 nucleotides read TGTGCCACCAGGGGGGGGGGACAGGGCACAGATACGCAGTATTTT.

A remark on this clonotype: A much larger clone differs from this one at a single base, so this may be a read error. The chain has TRBV12-3 or TRBV12-4 and TRBJ2-7; D not certain. The CDR3 contains 16 residues. Trimming removed 5 bases from V and 0 bases from J, with 17 bases in between. CDR3 in amino acids: CASSQISPGSSYEQYF. As DNA, the CDR3 is TGTGCCAGCAGTCAAATATCGCCAGGTAGCTCCTACGAGCAGTACTTC.

This clonotype was counted a few times. The chain is built from TRBV6-5 and TRBJ2-1; D is unresolved. Germline V CDR1 and CDR2: MNHEY, SVGAGI. Trimming left V 5 bases short and J 8 bases short, with 13 bases between. The CDR3 is made up of 13 amino acids. CDR3 region: CASSILGMDEQFF. Written as DNA, the CDR3 is TGTGCCAGCAGTATCTTGGGGATGGATGAGCAGTTCTTC.

The chain recombines TRBV29-1 with TRBJ2-1; a possible D gene is TRBD2 (6 bases). The germline CDR1 and CDR2 sequences are SQVTM and ANQGSEA. Deletions cut 7 bases from V and 4 bases from J, with 20 bases between. The CDR3 has 15 residues. As DNA, the CDR3 is TGCAGCGCTTGCGCTCACGGGAGTGATTACAATGAGCAGTTCTTC. It yields the protein CSACAHGSDYNEQFF.

This clonotype was observed a few times. This sequence joins TRBV20-1 and TRBJ2-3; 12 nucleotides agree with TRBD2. Germline-derived CDR1 and CDR2 are DFQATT and SNEGSKA (reference sequence). J was trimmed by 5 bases and V by 6 bases; bases with no gene match: 12. This CDR3 region has 16 residues. CDR3 protein: CSAPLVLAGGRDTQYF. The CDR3 DNA reads as TGCAGTGCCCCTCTAGTTCTAGCGGGGGGGAGAGATACGCAGTATTTT.

This clonotype was picked up many times. J is TRBJ1-1 and V is TRBV7-2; the match to TRBD1 covers 7 bases. This CDR3 spans 16 amino acids. J lost 5 bases, V lost 1 base, and 10 bases had no gene match. From germline, CDR1 is SGHTA and CDR2 FQGNSA. CDR3 coding DNA: TGTGCCAGCAGCTTAGAACGGGTAGGGGGCCGAACTGAAGCTTTCTTT. Protein sequence: CASSLERVGGRTEAFF.

In its sample, this clonotype was seen many times. The rearrangement joins TRBV28 to TRBJ2-1; 8 nucleotides line up with TRBD2. CDR1 is MDHEN and CDR2 is SYDVKM in the germline V gene. This CDR3 is built from 14 residues. With V trimmed by 5 bases and J by 7 bases, 7 bases remained unmatched. CDR3 residues: CASSTGLARNEQFF. In DNA form, the CDR3 reads TGTGCCAGCAGTACAGGACTAGCACGGAATGAGCAGTTCTTC.

V is TRBV6-5 and J is TRBJ2-5; D ambiguous. CDR1 is MNHEY and CDR2 is SVGAGI in the germline V gene. The CDR3 runs 14 residues. V lost 6 bases to trimming and J lost 7 bases, with 18 bases between them. The CDR3 region has the DNA TGTGCCAGCAGAATTGACACCTCGACTGGGACCCAGTACTTC. Its translation is CASRIDTSTGTQYF.

This clonotype has at least ten counts. The chain has TRBV7-2 and TRBJ1-6; D gene uncertain. CDR3 length: 14 residues. In germline, CDR1 is SGHTA, CDR2 FQGNSA. Trimming took off 5 bases at V and 7 bases at J, with 12 bases between the two ends. The CDR3 coding sequence is TGTGCCAGCAGCCTTAGGACTGCCAATTCACCCCTCCACTTT. Translation gives CASSLRTANSPLHF.

The chain couples TRBV20-1 to TRBJ1-4; D unresolved. Trimming pared 0 bases from V and 4 bases from J, leaving 12 bases between. There are 15 residues in the CDR3. Germline V gives CDR1 DFQATT, CDR2 SNEGSKA (reference sequence). CDR3 residues: CSARDSETINEKLFF. The CDR3 coding sequence is TGCAGTGCTAGAGATTCGGAGACAATTAATGAAAAACTGTTTTTT.

This clonotype was recorded many times. This sequence joins TRBV28 and TRBJ1-5, with a possible D match to TRBD1 (5 bases). The CDR3 consists of 13 residues. The V end lost 6 bases, the J end lost 5 bases, and 11 bases lay between the germline ends. Germline V gene data show CDR1 as MDHEN and CDR2 as SYDVKM. The CDR3 DNA reads as TGTGCCAGCAGCGCGGGACGAGATCAGCCCCAGCATTTT. Protein sequence: CASSAGRDQPQHF.

The V call is TRBV12-3 or TRBV12-4, the J call TRBJ2-7, with D possibly TRBD2 on 7 matching bases. The V end was cut by 2 bases, the J end by 1 base, with 12 bases between. The CDR3 is 15 residues long. CDR3 nucleotides: TGTGCCAGCAGTTTAACGGGGGGCGGTTCCTACGAGCAGTACGTC. The encoded protein is CASSLTGGGSYEQYV.

This clonotype was detected many times. The chain combines TRBV6-6 with TRBJ2-3; D possibly matches TRBD1 or TRBD2 (6 bases each). The V gene lost 4 bases and the J gene lost 2 bases, with 13 bases spanning the gap. This CDR3 comprises 15 residues. Germline V gene data show CDR1 as MNHNY and CDR2 as SVGAGI (reference sequence). CDR3 sequence: CASSSARGDTDTQYF. The CDR3 nucleotides are TGTGCCAGCAGTTCGGCTAGGGGGGACACAGATACGCAGTATTTT.

This clonotype has at least ten counts. V and J are TRBV12-3 or TRBV12-4 and TRBJ2-5; no reliable D call. The length of the CDR3 is 14 residues. V lost 3 bases and J lost 2, with 10 bases in between. This CDR3 is CASSFARNQETQYF. The CDR3 DNA sequence: TGTGCCAGCAGTTTTGCCCGGAATCAAGAGACCCAGTACTTC.

This clonotype came up a few times. The chain joins TRBV29-1 to TRBJ1-2; TRBD1 might be the D (6 bases). Germline V gives CDR1 SQVTM, CDR2 ANQGSEA. Trimming took 2 bases from V and 5 from J, leaving 9 bases between them. CDR3 length: 12 amino acids. The CDR3: CSVEHQGYGYTF. Here the CDR3 DNA reads TGCAGCGTTGAACACCAGGGGTATGGCTACACCTTC.